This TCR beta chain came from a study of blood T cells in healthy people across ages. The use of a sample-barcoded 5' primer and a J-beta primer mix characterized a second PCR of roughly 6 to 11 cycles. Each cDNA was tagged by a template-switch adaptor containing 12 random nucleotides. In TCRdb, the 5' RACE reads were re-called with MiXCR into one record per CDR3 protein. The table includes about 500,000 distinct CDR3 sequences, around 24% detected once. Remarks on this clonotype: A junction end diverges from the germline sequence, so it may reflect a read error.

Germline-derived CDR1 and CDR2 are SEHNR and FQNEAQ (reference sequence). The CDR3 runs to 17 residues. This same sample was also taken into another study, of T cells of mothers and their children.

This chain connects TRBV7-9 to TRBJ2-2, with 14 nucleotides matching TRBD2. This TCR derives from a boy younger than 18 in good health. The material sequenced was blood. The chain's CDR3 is CASRLGGTSGSTGELFF. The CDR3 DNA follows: TGTGCCAGCAGGTTAGGCGGGACTAGCGGGAGTACCGGGGAGCTGTTTTTT.